This T cell receptor (beta chain) was recovered during a study of shared clonotypes between healthy human individuals. Overall study: Three plates were used per donor for CD4 naive, three for CD4 memory, two for CD8 naive and one for CD8 memory. Study-wide results and limits: Non-shared clonotypes showed lower generation probabilities than clonotypes common to all four donors.

Assay used: immunoSEQ multiplex PCR; TCRdb lists only in-frame clones, some missing. The data contain roughly 2 million clones, approximately 94% of them singletons. Regarding this clone: Its matching antigen is unknown.

The V gene end was trimmed by 2 bases and the J gene end by 4 bases; junction bases not matched to a gene: 7. CDR1 SEHNR and CDR2 FQNEAQ come from the germline V gene (reference sequence). The CDR3 sequence is 18 residues long. The chain joins TRBV7-9 to TRBJ2-6, with 11 bases that match TRBD1. What was sequenced was naive CD4+ T cells sorted from blood. The subset is: CD45RA+ positively selected. This sequence originates from a man in his late teens or twenties in good health. In nucleotides, the CDR3 is TGTGCCAGCAGCTTACAGGACAGGGGGCGTACCGGGGCCAACGTCCTGACTTTC. Protein: CASSLQDRGRTGANVLTF.